The following is a TCR beta chain sequence with its context. This clone occurred once. The clone's antigen remains unknown. There are no base qualities to consult, and no much larger clone falls within one base. The sample is drawn from a study of blood T cell repertoires in COVID-19 (TCRdb year 2020). Broadly, across the study: Samples covering the acute and convalescent phases of COVID-19 were provided by collaborators in the United States, Italy and Spain. The prospective study material was composed of cDNA or gDNA derived from T cells, B-cell-depleted T cells, or PBMCs. Subjects who had been exposed to COVID-19, were actively infected with it, or had recovered from it provided the deeply sampled blood TCRbeta repertoires that made up the dataset. The repertoires were released in a freely available public database intended as a resource for research on the immune response to SARS-CoV-2. The samples were drawn from the first 160 participants of the ongoing ImmuneRACE study and from 950 to 1,500 subjects provided by 6 global collaborators. A de-identified subject ID, COVID-19 status, age in years and sex were almost always included in the sample metadata. Where available, HLA class I and class II types were taken from metadata supplied by the sample provider and were not determined by assay-based typing. The investigation overall reported the following: The quantity of clinical and demographic metadata differed by source and by participant and was supplied without curation.

TCRbeta CDR3 regions were amplified from genomic DNA by means of the immunoSEQ Assay, a bias-controlled multiplex PCR. Turning to the authors' computational methods: The number of nucleated cells in each sample was estimated by amplification of reference gene primers within the assay. Sequence reads were collapsed and filtered to measure the absolute abundance of every unique TCRbeta CDR3 rearrangement. For each sample, productive Simpson clonality was calculated as the square root of Simpson's diversity index over productive rearrangements. In TCRdb, the immuneACCESS table is reduced to in-frame sequences with V and J assigned. These tables do not hold every clone; where another copy was compared, an unresolved V gene accounts for under half, and the others remain unexplained. V and J calls and clone size are as listed in that table; D and trimming were resolved from the DNA. The sample table holds 50,000 to 70,000 clones, of which 60% to 85% were seen once. Jointly, the top ten make up roughly 3% of the sample.

Collaborating institutions collected whole blood in K2EDTA tubes following their own protocols. For TCRbeta analysis, collaborators shipped samples in one of three forms: frozen whole blood, isolated PBMCs, or DNA extracted from either of those sample types. After removal of 4 bases from V and 5 bases from J, the junction retains 10 bases not matched to a gene. CDR1 is given as LNHDA and CDR2 as SQIVND, both from the germline V gene (reference sequence). The cysteine opens and the phenylalanine closes a CDR3 of 16 amino acids. Only CDR3 DNA is held: 48 bases, read in frame from base 1. This receptor chain uses TRBV19 and TRBJ1-5, and 8 junctional nucleotides match TRBD1. This TCR came from a man aged 55 to 70 with acute or convalescent COVID-19. The sequenced material came from peripheral blood. The bases are TGTGCCAGTAGTAGCCGGGACAGGCAATTCTATCAGCCCCAGCATTTT. This sequence encodes CASSSRDRQFYQPQHF.